The next 4 T cell receptor beta chains were all read from a single sample in a study of blood T cells in healthy people across ages. Combining a sample-barcoded 5' primer with a J-beta primer mix, a second PCR ran for about 6 to 12 cycles. TCRdb itself ran the 5' RACE reads through MiXCR, one entry per CDR3 protein. Among about 970,000 distinct CDR3 sequences listed, about 53% were seen once. Sequenced input: blood. The receptors shown here come from an older woman in good health.

This clonotype showed up just a few times. This sequence joins TRBV5-1 and TRBJ1-2, with 9 bases that match TRBD1. From germline, CDR1 is SGHRS and CDR2 YFSETQ. The junction had 8 bases not matched to a gene; V was cut back by 4 bases and J by 4 bases. CDR3 length equals 15 residues. The DNA of the CDR3 is TGCGCCAGCAGCCCCCACAGGGGGCATAGCTATGGCTACACCTTC. Its translation: CASSPHRGHSYGYTF.

This clonotype was picked up a small number of times. The chain employs TRBV5-1 and TRBJ2-1; 16 nucleotides match TRBD2. CDR1 SGHRS and CDR2 YFSETQ come from the germline V gene. Trimming at V came to 5 bases and at J to 0 bases, leaving 5 bases not matched to a gene. The CDR3 contains 18 residues. The CDR3: CASRTGLAGGSSYNEQFF. CDR3 coding DNA: TGCGCCAGCAGGACGGGACTAGCGGGAGGGAGCTCCTACAATGAGCAGTTCTTC.

V is TRBV29-1 and J is TRBJ1-2; 11 nucleotides align to TRBD1. This CDR3 is 13 amino acids long. Trimming took 7 bases from V and 3 from J; bases not matched to a gene: 4. CDR1 is SQVTM and CDR2 is ANQGSEA in the germline V gene. CDR3 region: CSAPGQGDYGYTF. The CDR3 DNA reads as TGCAGCGCACCGGGACAGGGGGACTATGGCTACACCTTC. The entire variable domain, with the rest obtained from reference TRBV29-1 and TRBJ1-2, is as follows: SAVISQKPSRDICQRGTSLTIQCQVDSQVTMMFWYRQQPGQSLTLIATANQGSEATYESGFVIDKFPISRPNLTFSTLTVSNMSPEDSSIYLCSAPGQGDYGYTFGSGTRLTVV.

V is TRBV29-1 and J is TRBJ2-7; D might be TRBD1 (5 bases). V was cut by 7 bases and J by 4 bases, with 14 bases left in between. Germline V gene lookup returns CDR1 SQVTM and CDR2 ANQGSEA. The CDR3 is 12 residues long. The CDR3, as DNA: TGCAGCGGAGTCGGCAGGGCGTACGAGCAGTACTTC. Amino acid sequence: CSGVGRAYEQYF.